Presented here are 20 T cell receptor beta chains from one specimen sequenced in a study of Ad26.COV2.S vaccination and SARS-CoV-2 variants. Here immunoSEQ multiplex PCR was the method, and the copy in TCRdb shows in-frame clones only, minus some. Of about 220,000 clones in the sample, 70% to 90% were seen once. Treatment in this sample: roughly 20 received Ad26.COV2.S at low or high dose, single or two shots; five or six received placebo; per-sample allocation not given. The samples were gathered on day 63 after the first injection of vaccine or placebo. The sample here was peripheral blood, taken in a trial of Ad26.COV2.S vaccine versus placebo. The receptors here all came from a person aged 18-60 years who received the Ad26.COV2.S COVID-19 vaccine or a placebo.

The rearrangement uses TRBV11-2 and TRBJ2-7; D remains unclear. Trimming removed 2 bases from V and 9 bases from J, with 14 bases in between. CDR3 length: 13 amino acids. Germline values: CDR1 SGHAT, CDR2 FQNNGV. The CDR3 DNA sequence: TGTGCCAGCAGCTTACACCCCCCTTTTGGGCAGTACTTC. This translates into CASSLHPPFGQYF.

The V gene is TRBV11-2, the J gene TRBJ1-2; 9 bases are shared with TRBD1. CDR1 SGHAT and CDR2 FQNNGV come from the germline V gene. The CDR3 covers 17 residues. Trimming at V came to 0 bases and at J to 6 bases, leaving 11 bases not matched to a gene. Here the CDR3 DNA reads TGTGCCAGCAGCTTAGAAGGGGCCGGGACAGGGATGGATGGCTACACCTTC. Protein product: CASSLEGAGTGMDGYTF.

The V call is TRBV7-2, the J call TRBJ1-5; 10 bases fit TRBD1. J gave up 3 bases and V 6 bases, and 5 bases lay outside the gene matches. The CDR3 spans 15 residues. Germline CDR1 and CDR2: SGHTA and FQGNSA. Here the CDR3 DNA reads TGTGCCAGCAGTTGGGGACAGGGGCCCAATCAGCCCCAGCATTTT. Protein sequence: CASSWGQGPNQPQHF.

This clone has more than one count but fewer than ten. CDR3 region: CASSLAPTGTRTAYEQYF. CDR3 DNA: TGTGCCAGCAGCTTGGCCCCGACCGGGACTAGAACCGCCTACGAGCAGTACTTC. The rearrangement links TRBV7-9 to TRBJ2-7, with 8 bases that match TRBD2. The CDR3 consists of 18 residues. The V gene end was trimmed by 3 bases and the J gene end by 2 bases; junction bases not matched to a gene: 15. The germline V gene has CDR1 SEHNR and CDR2 FQNEAQ (reference sequence).

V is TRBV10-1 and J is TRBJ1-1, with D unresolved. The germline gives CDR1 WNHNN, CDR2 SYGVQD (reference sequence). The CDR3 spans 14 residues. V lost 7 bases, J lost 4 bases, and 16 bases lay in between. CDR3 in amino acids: CASISPGRGTEAFF. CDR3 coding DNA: TGCGCCAGCATCAGCCCCGGGCGTGGCACTGAAGCTTTCTTT.

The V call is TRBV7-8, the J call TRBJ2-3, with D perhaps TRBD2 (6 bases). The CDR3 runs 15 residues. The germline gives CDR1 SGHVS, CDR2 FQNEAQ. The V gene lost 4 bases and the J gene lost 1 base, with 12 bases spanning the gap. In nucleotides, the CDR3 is TGTGCCAGCAGCTGGGGCGGGGCCCGCACAGATACGCAGTATTTT. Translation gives CASSWGGARTDTQYF.

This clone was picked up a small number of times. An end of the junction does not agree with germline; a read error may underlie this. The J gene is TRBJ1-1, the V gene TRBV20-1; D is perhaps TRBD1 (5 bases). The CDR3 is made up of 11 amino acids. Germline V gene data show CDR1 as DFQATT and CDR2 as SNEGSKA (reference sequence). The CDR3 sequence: CRTFVGPIDVF. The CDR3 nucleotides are TGCAGGACATTCGTGGGACCCATAGATGTCTTT.

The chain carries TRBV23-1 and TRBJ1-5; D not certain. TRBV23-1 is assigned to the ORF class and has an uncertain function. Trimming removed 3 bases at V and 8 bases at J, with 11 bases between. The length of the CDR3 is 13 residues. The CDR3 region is CASSHSGRKPQHF. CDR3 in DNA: TGCGCCAGCAGTCACTCCGGACGAAAGCCCCAGCATTTT.

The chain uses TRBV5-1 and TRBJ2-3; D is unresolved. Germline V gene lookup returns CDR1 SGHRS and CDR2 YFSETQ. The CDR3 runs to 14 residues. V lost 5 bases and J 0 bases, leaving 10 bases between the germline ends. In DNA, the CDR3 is TGCGCCAGCAGGGTGGACCCGAGCACAGATACGCAGTATTTT. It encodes CASRVDPSTDTQYF.

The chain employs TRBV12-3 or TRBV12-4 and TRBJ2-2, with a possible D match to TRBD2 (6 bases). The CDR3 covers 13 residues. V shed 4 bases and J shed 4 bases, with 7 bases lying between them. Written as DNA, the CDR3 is TGTGCCAGCAGTTACGGGAGCACCGGGGAGCTGTTTTTT. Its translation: CASSYGSTGELFF.

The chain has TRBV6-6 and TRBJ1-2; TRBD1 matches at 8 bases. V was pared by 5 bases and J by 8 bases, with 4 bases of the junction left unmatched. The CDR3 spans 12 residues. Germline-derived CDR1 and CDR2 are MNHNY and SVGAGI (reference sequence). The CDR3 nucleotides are TGTGCCAGCAGTCAACAGGGGGTCGGCTACACCTTC. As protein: CASSQQGVGYTF.

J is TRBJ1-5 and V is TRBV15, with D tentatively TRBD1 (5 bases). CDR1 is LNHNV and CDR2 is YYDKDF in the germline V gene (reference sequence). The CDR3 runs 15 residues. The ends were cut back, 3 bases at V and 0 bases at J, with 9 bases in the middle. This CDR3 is CATSRGGDSNQPQHF. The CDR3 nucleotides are TGTGCCACCAGCAGGGGGGGGGATAGCAATCAGCCCCAGCATTTT.

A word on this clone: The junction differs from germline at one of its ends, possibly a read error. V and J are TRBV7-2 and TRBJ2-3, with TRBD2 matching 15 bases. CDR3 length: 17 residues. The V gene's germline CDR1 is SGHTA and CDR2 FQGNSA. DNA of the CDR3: TGTGCTAGCAGCCTCGGACTAGCGGGGGGGCTCGCAGATACGCAGTATTTT. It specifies CASSLGLAGGLADTQYF.

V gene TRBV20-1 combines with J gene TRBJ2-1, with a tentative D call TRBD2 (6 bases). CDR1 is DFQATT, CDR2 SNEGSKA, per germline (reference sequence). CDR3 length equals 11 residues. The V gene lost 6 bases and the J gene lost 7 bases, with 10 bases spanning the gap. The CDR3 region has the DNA TGCAGTGCGAGGGCGGGGAATGAGCAGTTCTTC. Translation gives CSARAGNEQFF.

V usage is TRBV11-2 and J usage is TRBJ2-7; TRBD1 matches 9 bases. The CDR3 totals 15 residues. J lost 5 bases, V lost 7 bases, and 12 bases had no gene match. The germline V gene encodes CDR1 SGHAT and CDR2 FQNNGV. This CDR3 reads CASTPGGTGMNEQYF. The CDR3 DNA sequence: TGTGCCAGCACCCCTGGGGGGACAGGGATGAACGAGCAGTACTTC. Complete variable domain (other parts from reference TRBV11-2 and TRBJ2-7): EAGVAQSPRYKIIEKRQSVAFWCNPISGHATLYWYQQILGQGPKLLIQFQNNGVVDDSQLPKDRFSAERLKGVDSTLKIQPAKLEDSAVYLCASTPGGTGMNEQYFGPGTRLTVT.

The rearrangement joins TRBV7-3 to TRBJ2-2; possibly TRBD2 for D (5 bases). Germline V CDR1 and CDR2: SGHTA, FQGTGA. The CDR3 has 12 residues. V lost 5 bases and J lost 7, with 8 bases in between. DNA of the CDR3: TGTGCCAGCAGCGCCACTAGCGGGGAGCTGTTTTTT. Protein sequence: CASSATSGELFF.

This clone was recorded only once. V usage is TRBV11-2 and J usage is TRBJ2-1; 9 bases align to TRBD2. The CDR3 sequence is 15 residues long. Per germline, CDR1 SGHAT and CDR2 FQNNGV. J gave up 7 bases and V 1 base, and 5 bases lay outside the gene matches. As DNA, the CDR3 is TGTGCCAGCAGCTTAGTGGGACTAGCCAAGAATGAGCAGTTCTTC. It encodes CASSLVGLAKNEQFF.

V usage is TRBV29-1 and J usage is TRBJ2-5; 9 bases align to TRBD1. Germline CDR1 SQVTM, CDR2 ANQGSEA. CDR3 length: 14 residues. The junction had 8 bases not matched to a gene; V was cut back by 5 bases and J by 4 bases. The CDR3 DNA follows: TGCAGCGTTTGCGGAACAGGGGGCGGAGAGACCCAGTACTTC. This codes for CSVCGTGGGETQYF.

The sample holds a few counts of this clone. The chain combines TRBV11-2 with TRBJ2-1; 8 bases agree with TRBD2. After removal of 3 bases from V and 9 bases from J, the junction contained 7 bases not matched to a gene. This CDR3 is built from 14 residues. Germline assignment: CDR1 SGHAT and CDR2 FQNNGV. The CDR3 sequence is CASSLSGGASEQFF. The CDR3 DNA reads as TGTGCCAGCAGCTTGTCCGGGGGGGCCTCTGAGCAGTTCTTC.

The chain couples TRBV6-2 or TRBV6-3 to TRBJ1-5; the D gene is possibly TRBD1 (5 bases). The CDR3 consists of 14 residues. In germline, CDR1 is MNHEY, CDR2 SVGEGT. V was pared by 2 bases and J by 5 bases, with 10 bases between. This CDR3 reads CASSYRQGHQPQHF. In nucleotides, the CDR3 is TGTGCCAGCAGTTACAGGCAGGGACATCAGCCCCAGCATTTT.